Presented here are 21 T cell receptor beta chains from one specimen sequenced in a study of graft-versus-host responses after intestinal transplantation. Intraepithelial lymphocytes and lamina propria lymphocytes were released through processing of graft tissue. Measured with immunoSEQ multiplex PCR; TCRdb has only the in-frame clones, and not every one. This sample has around 6,200 clones, with roughly 80% found just once. The sample in question was ileum tissue, obtained roughly 300 days after intestinal transplant. The receptors here all came from a human patient who received an intestinal transplant, so some T cells may come from the graft donor.

The chain carries TRBV6-4 and TRBJ2-1; 9 bases agree with TRBD2. The trim removed 4 bases at V and 8 bases at J, leaving 6 bases unmatched. Germline CDR1 reads MRHNA; CDR2 reads SNTAGT. The CDR3 has 14 amino acids. In DNA form, the CDR3 reads TGTGCCAGCAGTGCTGCGGGGGGGGCCGATGAGCAGTTCTTC. Translation gives CASSAAGGADEQFF.

The rearrangement joins TRBV18 to TRBJ2-5; D possibly corresponds to TRBD1 (5 bases). This CDR3 has 14 residues. Germline V gene lookup returns CDR1 KGHSH and CDR2 LQKENI. V dropped 0 bases and J dropped 5 bases, with 10 bases sitting between them. The CDR3 DNA is TGTGCCAGCTCACCACCGGCAGGGTCGGAGACCCAGTACTTC. Protein: CASSPPAGSETQYF.

This clone has only a few counts. CDR3 DNA sequence: TGCGCCAGCAGCTTGGTGGCAGGTAGCTACGAGCAGTACTTC. It encodes CASSLVAGSYEQYF. This rearrangement joins TRBV5-1 to TRBJ2-7; no clear D. Germline V CDR1 and CDR2: SGHRS, YFSETQ. The CDR3 has 14 amino acids. V dropped 0 bases and J dropped 3 bases, with 10 bases sitting between them.

V gene TRBV18 combines with J gene TRBJ1-1; D is uncertain. The length of the CDR3 is 14 residues. V lost 6 bases, J lost 1 base, and 12 bases lay in between. Germline V lookup: CDR1 KGHSH, CDR2 LQKENI. CDR3 sequence: CASSPFGSNTEAFF. The CDR3 bases are TGTGCCAGCTCGCCCTTCGGGTCGAACACTGAAGCTTTCTTT.

This rearrangement joins TRBV5-1 to TRBJ2-3; TRBD2 matches 11 bases. The CDR3 contains 17 residues. Looked up from germline, CDR1 is SGHRS and CDR2 is YFSETQ. With 0 bases clipped from V and 4 bases from J, the junction kept 7 bases outside the gene matches. The CDR3 reads CASSLGLAGGGPDTQYF. The DNA for the CDR3 is TGCGCCAGCAGCTTGGGGCTAGCGGGAGGTGGCCCAGATACGCAGTATTTT.

The V and J genes are TRBV18 and TRBJ2-1; D is undetermined. The CDR3 contains 13 residues. The germline V gene encodes CDR1 KGHSH and CDR2 LQKENI. Trimming took off 2 bases at V and 8 bases at J, with 10 bases between the two ends. CDR3 sequence reads: CASSPGVGDEQFF. DNA for the CDR3: TGTGCCAGCTCACCAGGGGTAGGTGATGAGCAGTTCTTC.

CDR3 protein: CASRNPIATARKNIQYF. The CDR3 DNA reads as TGTGCCAGCAGGAATCCTATAGCTACAGCAAGAAAAAACATTCAGTACTTC. The chain recombines TRBV21-1 with TRBJ2-4. TRBV21-1 is assigned pseudogene status. The CDR3 is made up of 17 amino acids.

V gene TRBV6-1 combines with J gene TRBJ1-5, with D perhaps matching TRBD1 (6 bases). CDR3 length: 16 amino acids. Germline V gene lookup returns CDR1 MNHNS and CDR2 SASEGT. V shed 4 bases and J shed 4 bases, with 17 bases lying between them. The DNA of the CDR3 is TGTGCCAGCAGTGCAAAAAGTGGACAGATTAATCAGCCCCAGCATTTT. Its protein product is CASSAKSGQINQPQHF.

This clone was detected only once. This chain uses TRBV7-6 with TRBJ1-1; maybe TRBD1 (5 bases). V was cut by 2 bases and J by 5 bases, with 12 bases left in between. The germline V gene encodes CDR1 SGHVS and CDR2 FNYEAQ. The CDR3 runs 14 residues. Here the CDR3 reads CASSLMGRGTEAFF. As DNA, the CDR3 is TGTGCCAGCAGCTTAATGGGGCGGGGGACTGAAGCTTTCTTT.

This chain uses TRBV5-1 with TRBJ2-7, with D possibly matching TRBD1 (6 bases). Germline CDR1 SGHRS, CDR2 YFSETQ. The CDR3 extends over 17 amino acids. V lost 0 bases to trimming and J lost 0 bases, with 16 bases between them. The CDR3 DNA follows: TGCGCCAGCAGCTTGGTCTCGTTCGGCAGGGGCTCCTACGAGCAGTACTTC. Translating it yields CASSLVSFGRGSYEQYF.

The rearrangement joins TRBV6-6 to TRBJ2-3, with D unresolved. This CDR3 is 16 amino acids long. CDR1 and CDR2 from the germline V gene are MNHNY and SVGAGI (reference sequence). Deletions cut 1 base from V and 4 bases from J, with 15 bases between. CDR3 residues: CASSYFPFVDADTQYF. The CDR3 DNA reads TGTGCCAGCAGTTACTTTCCCTTCGTGGACGCAGATACGCAGTATTTT.

V usage is TRBV19 and J usage is TRBJ2-3, with D unclear. The germline V gene encodes CDR1 LNHDA and CDR2 SQIVND (reference sequence). CDR3 length: 11 amino acids. Trimming pared 9 bases from V and 2 bases from J, leaving 6 bases between. CDR3 in amino acids: CASRTTDTQYF. For the CDR3, the DNA is TGTGCCAGCCGAACCACAGATACGCAGTATTTT.

The CDR3 loop is CASSYSRSQTRNEQYF. The CDR3 DNA reads TGTGCCAGCAGTTACTCGAGATCCCAGACCCGTAACGAGCAGTACTTC. The V and J genes are TRBV6-6 and TRBJ2-7; D unclear. Trimming stripped 0 bases from V and 5 bases from J, with 17 bases between. Germline loops: CDR1 MNHNY, CDR2 SVGAGI (reference sequence). CDR3 length: 16 amino acids.

This chain joins TRBV6-6 and TRBJ2-3; D gene uncertain. The V gene's germline CDR1 is MNHNY and CDR2 SVGAGI (reference sequence). The CDR3 runs to 13 residues. V gave up 6 bases and J gave up 6 bases, with 13 bases separating them. In nucleotides, the CDR3 is TGTGCCAGCAGAGGCATATTAATGGATACGCAGTATTTT. It encodes CASRGILMDTQYF.

The rearrangement joins TRBV15 to TRBJ2-3; 8 nucleotides line up with TRBD2. CDR3 length: 15 residues. CDR1 LNHNV and CDR2 YYDKDF come from the germline V gene (reference sequence). V trimming: 0 bases; J trimming: 4 bases; junction bases outside the gene matches: 3. The CDR3 reads CATSRESGGPDTQYF. In DNA form, the CDR3 reads TGTGCCACCAGCAGAGAGTCGGGAGGGCCAGATACGCAGTATTTT.

The J gene is TRBJ2-3, the V gene TRBV6-4, with D perhaps matching TRBD2 (6 bases). The CDR3 spans 13 residues. Between the trimmed V and J ends, which lost 6 bases and 3 bases, there was a span of 10 bases. Germline V gene lookup returns CDR1 MRHNA and CDR2 SNTAGT. CDR3 nucleotide sequence: TGTGCCAGCAGCGAGGGGACTACAGATACGCAGTATTTT. This sequence encodes CASSEGTTDTQYF.

V usage is TRBV25-1 and J usage is TRBJ2-1; 9 bases are shared with TRBD2. This CDR3 contains 18 residues. V shed 3 bases and J 6 bases; nucleotides not matched to a gene: 15. Germline CDR1 is MGHDK and CDR2 is SYGVNS. The CDR3: CASSEVVAGAGWGNEQFF. CDR3 nucleotide sequence: TGTGCCAGCAGTGAGGTGGTAGCGGGAGCTGGTTGGGGCAATGAGCAGTTCTTC.

This chain links TRBV6-1 with TRBJ2-7; TRBD1 matches 7 bases. J was trimmed by 4 bases and V by 7 bases; bases with no gene match: 10. The CDR3 sequence is 14 residues long. CDR1 and CDR2 from the germline V gene are MNHNS and SASEGT. The CDR3, as DNA: TGTGCCAGCACTCTCCGACAGGGCGGGTACGAGCAGTACTTC. Its translation: CASTLRQGGYEQYF.

The V call is TRBV4-1, the J call TRBJ1-4; D gene unclear. CDR3 length equals 16 residues. V was pared by 0 bases and J by 3 bases, with 11 bases between. Looked up from germline, CDR1 is MGHRA and CDR2 is YSYEKL. The DNA of the CDR3 is TGCGCCAGCAGCCAAGATCCAGCGGGCTCTAATGAAAAACTGTTTTTT. It specifies CASSQDPAGSNEKLFF.

The chain carries TRBV29-1 and TRBJ2-1; D may be TRBD1 or TRBD2 (5 bases each). CDR1 is SQVTM and CDR2 is ANQGSEA in the germline V gene. The CDR3 has 19 amino acids. V lost 0 bases to trimming and J lost 4 bases, with 25 bases between them. CDR3 DNA: TGCAGCGTTGAAGATCTTAAGAACCTGAACGGGACGCTTTACAATGAGCAGTTCTTC. The encoded protein is CSVEDLKNLNGTLYNEQFF.

V and J are TRBV13 and TRBJ1-3; D is uncertain. Germline-derived CDR1 and CDR2 are PRHDT and FYEKMQ (reference sequence). Trimming removed 0 bases at V and 1 base at J, with 4 bases between. CDR3 length equals 14 residues. The chain's CDR3 is CASSLGESGNTIYF. CDR3 DNA: TGTGCCAGCAGCTTAGGGGAATCTGGAAACACCATATATTTT.